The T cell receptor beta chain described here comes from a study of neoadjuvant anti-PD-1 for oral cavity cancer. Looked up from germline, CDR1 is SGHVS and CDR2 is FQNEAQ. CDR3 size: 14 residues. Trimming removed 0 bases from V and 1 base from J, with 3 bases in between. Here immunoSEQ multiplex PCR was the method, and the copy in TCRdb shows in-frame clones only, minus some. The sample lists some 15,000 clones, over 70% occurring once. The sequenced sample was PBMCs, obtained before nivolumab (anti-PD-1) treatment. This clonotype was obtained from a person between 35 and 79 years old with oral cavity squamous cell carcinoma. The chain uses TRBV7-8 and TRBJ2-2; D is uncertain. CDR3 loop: CASSLAGNTGELFF. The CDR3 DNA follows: TGTGCCAGCAGCTTAGCGGGGAACACCGGGGAGCTGTTTTTT. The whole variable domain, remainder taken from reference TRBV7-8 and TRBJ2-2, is GAGVSQSPRYKVAKRGQDVALRCDPISGHVSLFWYQQALGQGPEFLTYFQNEAQLDKSGLPSDRFFAERPEGSVSTLKIQRTQQEDSAVYLCASSLAGNTGELFFGEGSRLTVL.